This T cell receptor beta chain appears in the sequencing data of a study of blood T cell repertoires in COVID-19. At the level of the study: T cells, B-cell-depleted T cells, or PBMCs provided the cDNA or gDNA that served as material.

TCRdb keeps only in-frame clones here, not all; method: immunoSEQ multiplex PCR. The sample has 230,000 or so clones; around 80% are singletons. The length of the CDR3 is 15 residues. The V gene lost 0 bases and the J gene lost 0 bases, with 8 bases spanning the gap. The V gene's germline CDR1 is SGHTA and CDR2 FQGNSA. The chain is built from TRBV7-2 and TRBJ1-1, with D perhaps TRBD1 (5 bases). The material sequenced was peripheral blood. The sequence was collected from a man aged 30 to 39 with active or convalescent COVID-19. The CDR3 region has the DNA TGTGCCAGCAGCTTAGCAGGGGCCTTGAACACTGAAGCTTTCTTT. Translation gives CASSLAGALNTEAFF.